Sequencing of this T cell receptor (beta chain) was carried out in a study of T cells in Graves' hyperthyroidism and ophthalmopathy. General study results and limits: Most expanded thyroid clonotypes above 0.001 recurred in blood. The authors' 13 V-J model separated ophthalmopathy from stable hyperthyroidism.

Notes on this clonotype: Antigen unknown.

Uncontrolled infections, other autoimmune diseases, pregnancy or lactation led to exclusion of patients. This sample holds PBMCs from roughly 10 ml fresh peripheral blood. The source material, RNA transcripts, was used to amplify TCR beta CDR3 regions. The TCR CDR3 first-round RT-PCR relied on the HTBI primer set. TCRdb processed the multiplex PCR reads anew with MiXCR; each CDR3 protein has one entry. The sample lists some 600,000 distinct CDR3 sequences; approximately 13% were seen once. What was sequenced was blood. The TCR originated in a woman aged 30 to 39 with Graves' hyperthyroidism that later progressed to Graves' ophthalmopathy.

For the CDR3, the DNA is TGTGCCACCCGGACAGGAACACAGGACAATGAGCAGTTCTTC. Amino acids: CATRTGTQDNEQFF. The chain carries TRBV10-3 and TRBJ2-1, with TRBD1 identical over 7 bases. J was trimmed by 5 bases and V by 10 bases; bases with no gene match: 11. The germline V gene encodes CDR1 ENHRY and CDR2 SYGVKD. The CDR3 contains 14 residues.